Below, one T cell receptor beta chain is given with its context. Its antigen is unknown. The sample originates from a study of T cells in Graves' hyperthyroidism and ophthalmopathy. Amplification yielded TCR beta CDR3 regions, with RNA transcripts as the source. When the TCR CDR3 underwent first-round RT-PCR, the HTBI primer set was used. A single record per CDR3 protein comes from TCRdb applying MiXCR to the multiplex PCR reads. The top ten hold about 14% of the sample, which has 250,000 to 300,000 distinct CDR3 sequences, roughly 14% seen once. Germline V gene data show CDR1 as MDHEN and CDR2 as SYDVKM. V was trimmed by 1 base and J by 0 bases, leaving 10 bases between them. This CDR3 comprises 16 residues. Patients aged 18 to 65 had newly diagnosed hyperthyroidism lasting under 2 months. The blood was taken when hyperthyroidism was first diagnosed, before any ophthalmopathy symptoms showed up. General study points: A model of 13 V-J features distinguished ophthalmopathy from stable hyperthyroidism.

The sequence derives from a woman in her thirties or forties with Graves' hyperthyroidism that later progressed to Graves' ophthalmopathy. V is TRBV28 and J is TRBJ1-5; D not certain. The sequencing input was blood. The CDR3 protein is CASSLFRPASNQPQHF. The CDR3 DNA follows: TGTGCCAGCAGTTTATTTCGGCCAGCTAGCAATCAGCCCCAGCATTTT.